The T cell receptor (beta chain) described here comes from a study of blood T cell repertoires in COVID-19. Across the whole study: Acute and convalescent COVID-19 specimens originated in the United States, Italy and Spain.

Using immunoSEQ multiplex PCR, the repertoire was profiled, and TCRdb retains in-frame clones only, with some absent. In the table there are 150,000 to 200,000 clones, 80% to 90% of which are singletons. Sequences were obtained from peripheral blood. This clonotype originated in a man aged 45-65 years with active or convalescent COVID-19.

CDR3 DNA sequence: TGTGCCAGCAGCCATATGACAGGAGACTACGAGCAGTACTTC. Its protein is CASSHMTGDYEQYF. The chain links TRBV3-1 (or the pseudogene TRBV3-2) to TRBJ2-7; weak D call: TRBD1 (6 bases). V dropped 3 bases and J dropped 3 bases, with 12 bases sitting between them. Looked up from germline, CDR1 is LGHDT and CDR2 is YNNKEL (reference sequence). This CDR3 is built from 14 residues.